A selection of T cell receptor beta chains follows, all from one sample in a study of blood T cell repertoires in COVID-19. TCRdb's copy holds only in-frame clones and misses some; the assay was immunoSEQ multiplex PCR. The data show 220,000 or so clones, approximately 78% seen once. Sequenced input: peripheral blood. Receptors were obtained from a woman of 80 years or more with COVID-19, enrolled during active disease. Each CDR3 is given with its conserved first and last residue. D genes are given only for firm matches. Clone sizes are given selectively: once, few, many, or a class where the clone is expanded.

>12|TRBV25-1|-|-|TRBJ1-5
CASGPDIGPQHF
TGTGCCAGCGGTCCGGACATTGGGCCCCAGCATTTT
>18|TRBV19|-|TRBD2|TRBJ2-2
CASSTSQYRSSGTGELFF
TGTGCCAGTAGTACCTCCCAGTATCGGTCTAGCGGTACCGGGGAGCTGTTTTTT
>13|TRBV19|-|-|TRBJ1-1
CASSNYPRPEAFF
TGTGCCAGTAGTAACTACCCGAGGCCTGAAGCTTTCTTT
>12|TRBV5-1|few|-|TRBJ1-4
CASSSDTEKLFF
TGCGCCAGCAGCTCCGACACCGAAAAACTGTTTTTT
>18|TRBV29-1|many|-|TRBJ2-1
CSVELADIPDHSYNEQFF
TGCAGCGTTGAACTCGCGGACATACCGGACCACTCCTACAATGAGCAGTTCTTC
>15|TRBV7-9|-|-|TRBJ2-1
CASSSGQNSYNEQFF
TGTGCCAGCAGCTCCGGACAGAACTCCTACAATGAGCAGTTCTTC
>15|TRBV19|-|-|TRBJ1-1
CASSPGVWGRTEAFF
TGTGCCAGTAGCCCCGGAGTCTGGGGCAGGACTGAAGCTTTCTTT
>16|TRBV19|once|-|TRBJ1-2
CASSMDLTRTGSGYTF
TGTGCCAGTAGTATGGATCTCACTCGAACAGGGAGCGGCTACACCTTC
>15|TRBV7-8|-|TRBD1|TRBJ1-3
CASSAPGQGANTIYF
TGTGCCAGCAGCGCTCCGGGACAGGGGGCAAACACCATATATTTT
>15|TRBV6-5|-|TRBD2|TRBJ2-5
CASTPGLAGQETQYF
TGTGCCAGCACGCCGGGACTAGCGGGGCAAGAGACCCAGTACTTC
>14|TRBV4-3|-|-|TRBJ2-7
CASSQDRSRNEQYF
TGCGCCAGCAGCCAAGATCGGAGTAGAAACGAGCAGTACTTC
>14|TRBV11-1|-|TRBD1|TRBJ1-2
CASSPDRGPYGYTF
TGTGCCAGCAGCCCGGACAGGGGGCCCTATGGCTACACCTTC
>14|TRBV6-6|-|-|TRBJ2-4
CASSYSQATNIQYF
TGTGCCAGCAGTTACTCACAGGCCACAAACATTCAGTACTTC
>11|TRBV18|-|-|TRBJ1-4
CASSTGEKLFF
TGTGCCAGCTCTACGGGGGAAAAACTGTTTTTT
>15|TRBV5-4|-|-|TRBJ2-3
CASSLGGAFTDTQYF
TGTGCCAGCAGCTTAGGGGGGGCGTTCACAGATACGCAGTATTTT
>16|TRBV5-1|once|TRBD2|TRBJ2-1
CASSLGLAGLYNEQFF
TGCGCCAGCAGCTTGGGGCTAGCGGGACTATACAATGAGCAGTTCTTC
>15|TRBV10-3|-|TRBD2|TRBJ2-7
CATGDSGLAAVEQYF
TGTGCCACCGGGGACTCGGGACTAGCGGCTGTAGAGCAGTACTTC
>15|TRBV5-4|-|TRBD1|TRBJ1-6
CASSSGGPYNSPLHF
TGTGCCAGCAGCTCAGGGGGCCCTTATAATTCACCCCTCCACTTT
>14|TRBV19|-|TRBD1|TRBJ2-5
CASSIGTGIETQYF
TGTGCCAGTAGTATAGGGACAGGGATAGAGACCCAGTACTTC
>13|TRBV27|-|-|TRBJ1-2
CASSKRTNYGYTF
TGTGCCAGCAGCAAGAGGACTAACTATGGCTACACCTTC
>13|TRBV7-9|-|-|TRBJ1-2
CASSSLQGGGYTF
TGTGCCAGCAGCTCCCTACAGGGTGGTGGCTACACCTTC
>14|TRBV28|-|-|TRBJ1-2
CASRLSTGLRGYTF
TGTGCCAGCCGCCTCTCCACAGGTCTTCGGGGCTACACCTTC
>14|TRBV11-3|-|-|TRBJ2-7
CASSLGGAAYEQYF
TGTGCCAGCAGCCTCGGAGGGGCGGCCTACGAGCAGTACTTC
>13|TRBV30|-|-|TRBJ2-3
CAWRAKSTDTQYF
TGTGCCTGGAGGGCAAAGAGCACAGATACGCAGTATTTT
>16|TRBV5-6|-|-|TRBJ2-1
CASSSSSGPGRKAEFF
TGTGCCAGCAGCTCCTCGAGTGGCCCGGGCCGAAAAGCGGAGTTCTTC
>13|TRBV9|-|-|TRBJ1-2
CASSVSQDRNYTF
TGTGCCAGCAGCGTATCCCAGGATCGAAACTACACCTTC
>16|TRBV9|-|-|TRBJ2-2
CASSVLTRANTGELFF
TGTGCCAGCAGCGTGTTGACTCGCGCGAACACCGGGGAGCTGTTTTTT
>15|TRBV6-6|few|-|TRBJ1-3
CASSYLVEYGNTIYF
TGTGCCAGCAGTTACTTGGTAGAATATGGAAACACCATATATTTT
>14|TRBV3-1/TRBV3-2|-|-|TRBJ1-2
CASSQDPRPYGYTF
TGTGCCAGCAGCCAAGATCCCAGGCCCTATGGCTACACCTTC
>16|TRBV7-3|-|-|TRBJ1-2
CASSLLGAPTRYGYTF
TGTGCCAGCAGCCTCCTAGGGGCCCCCACGCGCTATGGCTACACCTTC
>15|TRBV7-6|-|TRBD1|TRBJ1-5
CASSFGTGLGQPQHF
TGTGCCAGCAGCTTCGGGACAGGTCTTGGCCAGCCCCAGCATTTT
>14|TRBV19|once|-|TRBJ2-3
CASSIDWAGDTQYF
TGTGCCAGTAGTATTGATTGGGCGGGAGATACGCAGTATTTT
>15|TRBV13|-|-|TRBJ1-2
CASSSRPGANYGYTF
TGTGCCAGCAGCTCCAGGCCGGGAGCTAACTATGGCTACACCTTC
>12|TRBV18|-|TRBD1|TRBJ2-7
CASSRGTDPQYF
TGTGCCAGCTCACGAGGGACAGACCCGCAGTACTTC
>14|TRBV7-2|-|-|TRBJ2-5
CASSLAGEGETQYF
TGTGCCAGCAGCTTAGCGGGAGAGGGAGAGACCCAGTACTTC
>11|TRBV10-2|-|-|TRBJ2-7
CASSDGYEQYF
TGCGCCAGCAGTGACGGTTACGAGCAGTACTTC
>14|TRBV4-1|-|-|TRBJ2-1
CASSHLDRHNEQFF
TGCGCCAGCAGCCACCTGGACAGACACAATGAGCAGTTCTTC
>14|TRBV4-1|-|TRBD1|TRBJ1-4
CASSQGTGDEKLFF
TGCGCCAGCAGCCAAGGTACAGGGGACGAAAAACTGTTTTTT
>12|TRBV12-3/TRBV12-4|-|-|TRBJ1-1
CASSLVMGAAFF
TGTGCCAGCAGTTTAGTAATGGGGGCAGCTTTCTTT
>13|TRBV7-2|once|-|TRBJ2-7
CASSFVRAYEQYF
TGTGCCAGCAGCTTTGTCAGGGCATACGAGCAGTACTTC
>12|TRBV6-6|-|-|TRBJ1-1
CASSRGSTEAFF
TGTGCCAGCAGTAGGGGATCCACTGAAGCTTTCTTT
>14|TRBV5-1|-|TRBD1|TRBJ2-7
CASSLGQGAYEQYF
TGCGCCAGCAGCTTGGGACAGGGGGCCTACGAGCAGTACTTC
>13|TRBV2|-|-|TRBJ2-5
CASEGRIQETQYF
TGTGCCAGCGAGGGAAGGATCCAAGAGACCCAGTACTTC
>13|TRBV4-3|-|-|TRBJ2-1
CASSQQGSREQFF
TGCGCCAGCAGCCAACAGGGGTCCAGGGAGCAGTTCTTC
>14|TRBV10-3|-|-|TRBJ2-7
CATKRSPLEYEQYF
TGTGCCACCAAGAGGAGCCCCCTAGAGTACGAGCAGTACTTC
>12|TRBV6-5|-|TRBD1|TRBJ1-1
CASSPSPDRRFF
TGTGCCAGCAGCCCGAGTCCGGACAGGCGCTTTTTT
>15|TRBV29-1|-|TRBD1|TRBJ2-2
CSVRGQGLDTGELFF
TGCAGCGTGAGGGGGCAGGGGCTCGACACCGGGGAGCTGTTTTTT
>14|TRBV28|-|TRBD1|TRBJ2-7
CASSTTGGPYEQYF
TGTGCCAGCAGTACTACAGGGGGGCCCTACGAGCAGTACTTC
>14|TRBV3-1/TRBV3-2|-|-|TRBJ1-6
CASSQPGPGAALHF
TGTGCCAGCAGTCAACCGGGTCCTGGGGCAGCCCTCCACTTT
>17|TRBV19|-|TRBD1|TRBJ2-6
CASSTRDRARGANVLTF
TGTGCCAGTAGTACCCGGGACAGGGCGCGGGGGGCCAACGTCCTGACTTTC
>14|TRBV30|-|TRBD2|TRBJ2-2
CAWWPGGLAGELFF
TGTGCCTGGTGGCCGGGGGGGCTAGCCGGGGAGCTGTTTTTT
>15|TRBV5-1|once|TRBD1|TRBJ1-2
CASSSGTGLSYGYTF
TGCGCCAGCAGCTCTGGGACAGGGCTGTCATATGGCTACACCTTC
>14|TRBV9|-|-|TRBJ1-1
CASSVGDMNTEAFF
TGTGCCAGCAGCGTAGGAGACATGAACACTGAAGCTTTCTTT
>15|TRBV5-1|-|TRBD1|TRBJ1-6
CASSSSTGVNSPLHF
TGCGCCAGCAGCTCGTCGACAGGGGTGAATTCACCCCTCCACTTT
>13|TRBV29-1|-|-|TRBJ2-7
CSTRQAFSYEQYF
TGCAGCACTCGACAGGCATTCTCCTACGAGCAGTACTTC
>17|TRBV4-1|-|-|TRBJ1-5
CASSQVISGTGDQPQHF
TGCGCCAGCAGCCAAGTCATAAGCGGGACGGGGGATCAGCCCCAGCATTTT
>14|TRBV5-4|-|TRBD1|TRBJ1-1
CASSLERGPGLAFF
TGTGCCAGCAGCTTGGAGAGGGGGCCGGGACTAGCTTTCTTT
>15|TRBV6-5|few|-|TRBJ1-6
CASSYSVTGIPPLHF
TGTGCCAGCAGTTACTCGGTTACAGGCATACCACCCCTCCACTTT
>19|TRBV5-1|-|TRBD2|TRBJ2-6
CASSLIRRGRVAGANVLTF
TGCGCCAGCAGCTTGATCCGGCGAGGGAGGGTAGCTGGGGCCAACGTCCTGACTTTC
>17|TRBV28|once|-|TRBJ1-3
CASSLSLGSGMGNTIYF
TGTGCCAGCAGTTTATCCCTAGGCTCCGGGATGGGAAACACCATATATTTT